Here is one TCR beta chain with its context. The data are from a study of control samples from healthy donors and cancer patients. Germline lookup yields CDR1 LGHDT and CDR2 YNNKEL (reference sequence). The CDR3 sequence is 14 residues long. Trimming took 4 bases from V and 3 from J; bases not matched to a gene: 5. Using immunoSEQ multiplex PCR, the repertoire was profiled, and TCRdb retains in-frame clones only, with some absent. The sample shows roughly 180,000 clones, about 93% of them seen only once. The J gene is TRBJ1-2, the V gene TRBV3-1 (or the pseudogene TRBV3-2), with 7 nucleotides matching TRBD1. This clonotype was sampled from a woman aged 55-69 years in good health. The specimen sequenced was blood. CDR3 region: CASSRQGVDYGYTF. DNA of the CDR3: TGTGCCAGCAGCCGACAGGGCGTCGACTATGGCTACACCTTC.